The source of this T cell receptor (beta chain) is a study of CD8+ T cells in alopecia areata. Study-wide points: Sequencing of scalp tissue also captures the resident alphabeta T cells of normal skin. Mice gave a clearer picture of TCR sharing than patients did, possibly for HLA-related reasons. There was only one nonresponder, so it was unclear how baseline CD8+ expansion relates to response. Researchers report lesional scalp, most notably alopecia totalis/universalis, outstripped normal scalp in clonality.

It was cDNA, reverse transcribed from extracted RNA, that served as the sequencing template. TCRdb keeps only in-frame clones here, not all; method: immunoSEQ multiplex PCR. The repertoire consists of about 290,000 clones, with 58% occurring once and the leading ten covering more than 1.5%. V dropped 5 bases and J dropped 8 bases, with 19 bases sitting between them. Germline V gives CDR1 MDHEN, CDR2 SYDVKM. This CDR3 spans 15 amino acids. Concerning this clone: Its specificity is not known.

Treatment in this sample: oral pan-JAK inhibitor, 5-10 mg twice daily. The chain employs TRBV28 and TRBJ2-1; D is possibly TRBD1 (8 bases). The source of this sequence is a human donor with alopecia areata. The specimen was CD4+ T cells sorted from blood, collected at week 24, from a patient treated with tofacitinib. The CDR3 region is CASSPQRTGRDEQFF. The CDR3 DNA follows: TGTGCCAGCAGTCCTCAACGGACAGGGAGGGATGAGCAGTTCTTC.